This T cell receptor beta chain was sequenced for a study of siplizumab effects on memory and regulatory T cells. TCRdb keeps only in-frame clones here, not all; method: immunoSEQ multiplex PCR. The sample lists approximately 97,000 clones; approximately 90% were seen once. Germline V gene data show CDR1 as LNHDA and CDR2 as SQIVND (reference sequence). The ends lost 4 bases at V and 2 bases at J; junction bases unmatched: 5. The CDR3 runs to 14 residues. This TCR derives from a human donor in good health. The rearrangement joins TRBV19 to TRBJ2-7; 7 bases agree with TRBD1. Sequenced input: CD4+ T cells sorted from blood. The CDR3 region is CASSTNDRAYEQYF. The CDR3 nucleotides are TGTGCCAGTAGTACTAACGACAGGGCCTACGAGCAGTACTTC.